This TCR beta chain was obtained from a study of shared clonotypes between healthy human individuals. As for the study in general: Donors were two women and a few men aged 18 to 49.

The CDR3 runs to 14 residues. The ends were cut back, 0 bases at V and 1 base at J, with 8 bases in the middle. CDR1 and CDR2 from the germline V gene are GTSNPN and SVGIG (reference sequence). Measured with immunoSEQ multiplex PCR; TCRdb has only the in-frame clones, and not every one. This repertoire shows around 440,000 clones, more than 70% found once; its top ten account for approximately 12%. Comment on this clone: Other DNA sequences in this specimen translate into the identical CDR3.

Input material: PBMCs. The chain couples TRBV30 to TRBJ2-3; D may be TRBD2 (6 bases). This clonotype was sampled from a woman between 40 and 55 years old in good health. Some clones in this sample may be carry-over from other donors' samples. In DNA form, the CDR3 reads TGTGCCTGGAGTGTAGGAGGGGGCACAGATACGCAGTATTTT. As protein: CAWSVGGGTDTQYF.